A single T cell receptor beta chain is shown here with its context. Its antigen specificity is not known. A much larger clonotype is one base distant, so this may be a read error. Flow cytometry had shown CD8+CD57+ cell expansion in the patients selected for sequencing. Every patient had severe acquired aplastic anemia, diagnosed using the International Study of Aplastic Anemia and Agranulocytosis and Camitta criteria. No therapy had been received by the patients at the time of blood sampling. TCR repertoires of sorted CD4+ and CD8+ blood T cells from severe aplastic anemia patients and healthy subjects were deep-sequenced in the study. Patients were enrolled in the USA under clinicaltrials.gov protocols 00001620, 01623167, 00001397, 00071045, 00081523 and 00961064. Ficoll-Paque density gradient centrifugation was used to isolate peripheral blood mononuclear cells. Before DNA extraction, CD4+ and CD8+ T cells were sorted with FACS or magnetic beads.

Genomic DNA was used as template for profiling of TCR beta VDJ combinations and CDR3 sequences. An Illumina HiSeq 2000 was the platform used for TCR repertoire sequencing. From the authors' description of their analysis: Repertoires were assessed using TRBV/TRBJ rearrangement plots, CDR3 size and DJ length profiles, and Simpson's diversity index. Whichever DNA sequence was most abundant in the deep sequencing data was defined as the immunodominant clone. CDR3 amino acid sequences were screened for sharing across subjects and compared with published repertoires and the VDJdb database. TCRdb ran its own pipeline on the public reads, namely fastp trimming at Q25 and MiXCR clone calling, and kept in-frame beta chains. CDR3 protein duplicates are merged, each entry listing the most common genes and DNA. These V and J calls rely on TCRdb rather than the paper's analysis. The sample includes 100,000 to 150,000 distinct CDR3 sequences, with 30% to 45% observed a single time. The top ten clones comprise over 2% of the sample.

The data were taken from a study of CD8+CD57+ T cells in acquired aplastic anemia (dated by TCRdb to 2016 to 2019). Some background on the complete study: DNA extracted from sorted CD4+ and CD8+ cells had a mean of 3.2 ug, with a range of about 0.18 to 27.4 ug. A CD8+CD57+ expansion meant a frequency higher than the mean frequency seen in healthy subjects.

Including the terminal cysteine and phenylalanine, the CDR3 comprises 11 residues. Only CDR3 DNA remains: 33 bases, in frame from the first base. CDR1 MNHEY and CDR2 SMNVEV were looked up in the germline V gene (reference sequence). The investigation overall reported the following: Between patients and healthy controls, no significant difference in CD8+ Simpson's diversity was found (P=0.060). Twenty-nine CD8+ CDR3 sequences were found to be shared between patients and controls, but these sequences appeared to be highly expressed in patients and within the immunodominant clones of the patients.

Sequenced: sorted CD4+, CD8+, or CD8+CD57+ T cells (not recorded which) from PBMCs. The sequence came from a human donor with aplastic anemia. The chain links TRBV27 with TRBJ2-1; no D gene can be assigned with confidence. DNA sequence: TGTGCCGGCAGTTTTGGTTATGAGCAGTTCTTC. This yields the protein CAGSFGYEQFF.